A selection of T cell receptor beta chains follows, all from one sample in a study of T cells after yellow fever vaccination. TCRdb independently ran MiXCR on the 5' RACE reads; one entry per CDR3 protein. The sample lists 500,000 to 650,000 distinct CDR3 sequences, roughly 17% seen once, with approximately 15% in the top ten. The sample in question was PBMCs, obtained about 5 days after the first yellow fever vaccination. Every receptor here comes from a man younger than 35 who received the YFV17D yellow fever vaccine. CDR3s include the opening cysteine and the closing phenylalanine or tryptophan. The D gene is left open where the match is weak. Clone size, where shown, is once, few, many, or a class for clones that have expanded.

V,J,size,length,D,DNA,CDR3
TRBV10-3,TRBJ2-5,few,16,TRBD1,TGTGCCATCAGTGGAGAGGGACAGGGCCTGTCGGAGACCCAGTACTTC,CAISGEGQGLSETQYF
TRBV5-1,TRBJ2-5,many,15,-,TGCGCCAGCAGCTTGGAGGGGGTCTACCAAGAGACCCAGTACTTC,CASSLEGVYQETQYF
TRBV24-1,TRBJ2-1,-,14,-,TGTGCCACCAGTTCACATTCCGGATACAATGAGCAGTTCTTC,CATSSHSGYNEQFF
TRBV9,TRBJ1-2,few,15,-,TGTGCCAGCAGCGTCATACCGGGATTCCACTATGGCTACACCTTC,CASSVIPGFHYGYTF
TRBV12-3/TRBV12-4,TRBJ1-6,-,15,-,TGTGCCAGCAGGGAGACAGTCTCCTATAATTCACCCCTCCACTTT,CASRETVSYNSPLHF
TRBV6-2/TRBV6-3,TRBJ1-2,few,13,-,TGTGCCAGCAGTCATGACAGGAACTATGGCTACACCTTC,CASSHDRNYGYTF
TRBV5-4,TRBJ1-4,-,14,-,TGTGCCAGCAGCTTGAGGGATGACCAGGGAAAACTGTTTTTT,CASSLRDDQGKLFF
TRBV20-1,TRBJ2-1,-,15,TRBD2,TGCAGTGCTACTAGCGGGGGGACATCCTACAATGAGCAGTTCTTC,CSATSGGTSYNEQFF
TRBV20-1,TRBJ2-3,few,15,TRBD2,TGCAGTGCTAGAGTTAGCGGGGGCAGCACAGATACGCAGTATTTT,CSARVSGGSTDTQYF
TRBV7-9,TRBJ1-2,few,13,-,TGTGCCAGCACCACCTCGGACGGAGATGGCTACACCTTC,CASTTSDGDGYTF
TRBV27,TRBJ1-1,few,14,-,TGTGCCAGCATGATGAAGGGGCTGAACACTGAAGCTTTCTTT,CASMMKGLNTEAFF
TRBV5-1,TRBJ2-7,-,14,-,TGCGCCAGCAGCCCCACTGAGCGGGCAGACGAGCAGTACTTC,CASSPTERADEQYF
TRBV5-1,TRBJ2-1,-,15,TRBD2,TGTGCCAGCTCATTTAGCGGGGGGGCTATGGATGAGCAGTTCTTC,CASSFSGGAMDEQFF
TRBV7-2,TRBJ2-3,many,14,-,TGTGCCAGCAGTTCTGAGGGCTTCACAGATACGCAGTATTTT,CASSSEGFTDTQYF
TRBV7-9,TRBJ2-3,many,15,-,TGTGCCAGCAGGCCGGGACAAGGTCCCACAGATACGCAGTATTTT,CASRPGQGPTDTQYF
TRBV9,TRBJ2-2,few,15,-,TGTGCCAGCAGCGTAGAGGGGTTGAACACCGGGGAGCTGTTTTTT,CASSVEGLNTGELFF
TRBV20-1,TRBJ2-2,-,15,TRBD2,TGCAGTGCAGGAGGACTAGCGGGGACCACCGGGGAGCTGTTTTTT,CSAGGLAGTTGELFF
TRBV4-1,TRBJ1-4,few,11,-,TGCGCCAGCAGCCAAGATGCAAAACTGTTTTTT,CASSQDAKLFF
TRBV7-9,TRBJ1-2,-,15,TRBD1,TGTGCCAGCAGCGGCCCCGTCGGGACAGCATATGGCTACACCTTC,CASSGPVGTAYGYTF
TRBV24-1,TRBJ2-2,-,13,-,TGTGCCACCGAAGGGGCAGGGTCCGGGGAGCTGTTTTTT,CATEGAGSGELFF
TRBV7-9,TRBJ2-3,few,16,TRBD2,TGTGCCAGCAGCTTAGCGGGAGGACTAGGATCCGATACGCAGTATTTT,CASSLAGGLGSDTQYF
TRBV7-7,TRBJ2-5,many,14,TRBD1,TGTGCTAGCAGCTTGTGGACAGGGGGAGAGACCCAGTACTTC,CASSLWTGGETQYF
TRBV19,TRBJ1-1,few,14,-,TGTGCCAGTAGTGACAGAGCGATGAACACTGAAGCTTTCTTT,CASSDRAMNTEAFF
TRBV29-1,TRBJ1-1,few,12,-,TGCAGCGGGGGACGGTGGGGCACTGAAGCTTTCTTT,CSGGRWGTEAFF
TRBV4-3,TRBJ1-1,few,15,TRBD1,TGCGCCAGCAGCAAGGGGACAGGGAAGAACACTGAAGCTTTCTTT,CASSKGTGKNTEAFF
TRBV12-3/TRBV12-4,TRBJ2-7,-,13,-,TGTGCCAGCGCTCTCGGGGGTGGGGACGAGCAGTACTTC,CASALGGGDEQYF
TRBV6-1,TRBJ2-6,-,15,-,TGTGCCAGCAGCAGATGGGAGACTGGGGCCAACGTCCTGACTTTC,CASSRWETGANVLTF
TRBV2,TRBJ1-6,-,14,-,TGTGCCAGCAGGCGGGGCCCCCGGGATTCACCCCTCCACTTT,CASRRGPRDSPLHF
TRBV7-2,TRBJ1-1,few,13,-,TGTGCCAGCATCTCCGTTGGGGCTACTGAAGCTTTCTTT,CASISVGATEAFF
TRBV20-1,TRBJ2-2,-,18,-,TGCAGTGCTCCCGCTAGGGACCGCGGGGTCGGAGGCACCGGGGAGCTGTTTTTT,CSAPARDRGVGGTGELFF
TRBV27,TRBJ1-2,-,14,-,TGTGCCAGCAGTTTAAGGGCCAGCCTCTATGGCTACACCTTC,CASSLRASLYGYTF
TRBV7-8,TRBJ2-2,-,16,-,TGTGCCAGCGCAGGGGCCACACCGTACTACACCGGGGAGCTGTTTTTT,CASAGATPYYTGELFF
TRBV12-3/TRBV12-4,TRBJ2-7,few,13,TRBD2,TGTGCCAGCTCTTACGGGGGGGCTGGGGAGCAGTACTTC,CASSYGGAGEQYF
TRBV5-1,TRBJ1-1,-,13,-,TGCGCCAGCAGTCTGCTGGGGGCTTTTGAAGCTTTCTTT,CASSLLGAFEAFF
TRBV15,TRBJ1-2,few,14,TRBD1,TGTGCCACCAGCGGGGACAGGGGTACCTATGGCTACACCTTC,CATSGDRGTYGYTF
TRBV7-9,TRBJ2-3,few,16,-,TGTGCCAGTCCTCCAAACACGGACACACACACAGATACGCAGTATTTT,CASPPNTDTHTDTQYF
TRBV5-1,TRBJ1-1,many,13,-,TGCGCCAGCAGCTTGGATAGTCACACTGAAGCTTTCTTT,CASSLDSHTEAFF
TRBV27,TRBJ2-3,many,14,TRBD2,TGTGCCAGCAGTAACGGGGGGGAGACAGATACGCAGTATTTT,CASSNGGETDTQYF
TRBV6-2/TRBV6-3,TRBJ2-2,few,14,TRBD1,TGTGCCAGCACCCTAGACAGGGTCACCGGGGAGCTGTTTTTT,CASTLDRVTGELFF
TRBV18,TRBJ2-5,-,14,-,TGTGCCAGCTCACCACCGAGGGAAAAAGAGACCCAGTACTTC,CASSPPREKETQYF
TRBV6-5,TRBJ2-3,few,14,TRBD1,TGTGCCAGCAGTTCACAGGGGGCCACAGATACGCAGTATTTT,CASSSQGATDTQYF
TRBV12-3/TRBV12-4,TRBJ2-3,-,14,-,TGTGCCAGCAGTTTCAGGGGGGTGACAGATACGCAGTATTTT,CASSFRGVTDTQYF
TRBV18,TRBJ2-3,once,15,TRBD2,TGTGCCAGCTCACAGTCTAGCGGGCGCACAGATACGCAGTATTTT,CASSQSSGRTDTQYF
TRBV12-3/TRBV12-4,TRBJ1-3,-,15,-,TGTGCCAGCAGTAAGTTTGAAGGACTTGGAAACACCATATATTTT,CASSKFEGLGNTIYF
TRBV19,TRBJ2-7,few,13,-,TGTGCCAGTAGCCTCTACAGGGCTTACGAGCAGTACTTC,CASSLYRAYEQYF
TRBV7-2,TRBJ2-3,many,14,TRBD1,TGTGCCAGCAGCCCCGGGACAGGGTGGGCGACCCTGTATTTT,CASSPGTGWATLYF
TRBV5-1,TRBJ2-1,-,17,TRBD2,TGCGCCAGCAGCTACCTTAGCGGGGGGGTGATCTACAATGAGCAGTTCTTC,CASSYLSGGVIYNEQFF
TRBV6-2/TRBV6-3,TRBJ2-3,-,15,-,TGTGCCAGCGGGTCCCTACAGGGGCGGGGAGATACGCAGTATTTT,CASGSLQGRGDTQYF